These 20 T cell receptor beta chains were sequenced from one sample in a study of blood T cell repertoires in COVID-19. Generated by immunoSEQ multiplex PCR, the TCRdb table keeps only in-frame clones and is missing some. The sample shows about 220,000 clones, roughly four fifths of them seen only once. The source material was peripheral blood. The receptors were gathered from an older woman with acute or convalescent COVID-19.

This clone was seen a handful of times. CDR3 in DNA: TGTGCCAGCAGGGGAGGGGTCCCCCTTCAGAGAAACACCATATATTTT. Its translation is CASRGGVPLQRNTIYF. This chain joins TRBV28 and TRBJ1-3, with a possible D match to TRBD1 (5 bases). V was clipped by 6 bases and J by 5 bases, with 20 bases between them. This CDR3 is 16 amino acids long. CDR1 is MDHEN and CDR2 is SYDVKM in the germline V gene.

This chain links TRBV12-5 with TRBJ2-2; a weak D match, TRBD2 (6 bases). V was clipped by 5 bases and J by 1 base, with 17 bases between them. Germline V CDR1 and CDR2: LGHNT, FRNRAP. This CDR3 comprises 17 residues. The chain's CDR3 is CASGPSLGGGNTGELFF. CDR3 DNA sequence: TGTGCTAGTGGTCCCAGCCTCGGGGGAGGGAACACCGGGGAGCTGTTTTTT.

The chain carries TRBV5-1 and TRBJ2-5; D remains ambiguous. The V gene lost 0 bases and the J gene lost 5 bases, with 14 bases spanning the gap. This CDR3 has 15 amino acids. Germline lookup yields CDR1 SGHRS and CDR2 YFSETQ. CDR3 nucleotide sequence: TGCGCCAGCAGCTTGGAGTCTAGGTTTGGGGAGACCCAGTACTTC. This translates into CASSLESRFGETQYF.

The V gene is TRBV4-2, the J gene TRBJ2-3, with a weak D call TRBD2 (5 bases). CDR1 is LGHNA, CDR2 YNFKEQ, per germline. The CDR3 loop spans 16 amino acids. V shed 0 bases and J shed 2 bases, with 12 bases lying between them. This chain's CDR3 is CASSQETSLPTDTQYF. The CDR3, as DNA: TGTGCCAGCAGCCAAGAAACTAGTCTCCCCACAGATACGCAGTATTTT.

The V call is TRBV29-1, the J call TRBJ2-7, with 8 nucleotides matching TRBD2. The CDR3 runs to 14 residues. Germline V gene sequence: CDR1 SQVTM, CDR2 ANQGSEA. J was trimmed by 2 bases and V by 7 bases; bases with no gene match: 10. CDR3 loop: CSARTRGGAYEQYF. CDR3 coding DNA: TGCAGCGCGAGGACTCGGGGGGGCGCCTACGAGCAGTACTTC.

This sequence joins TRBV5-1 and TRBJ1-4, with a tentative D call TRBD1 (5 bases). There are 16 residues in the CDR3. V lost 4 bases to trimming and J lost 3 bases, with 16 bases between them. Germline V gene data show CDR1 as SGHRS and CDR2 as YFSETQ. The CDR3 sequence: CASSTGLQPANEKLFF. The DNA for the CDR3 is TGCGCCAGCAGCACGGGACTCCAACCGGCTAATGAAAAACTGTTTTTT.

The chain couples TRBV14 to TRBJ1-2; D is undetermined. V lost 1 base to trimming and J lost 8 bases, with 20 bases between them. CDR1 and CDR2 from the germline V gene are SGHDN and FVKESK. This CDR3 comprises 16 residues. The DNA of the CDR3 is TGTGCCAGCAGCCAAGCGTCAAAGGGAGGGCTGGTCGGCTACACCTTC. Encoded protein: CASSQASKGGLVGYTF.

The chain uses TRBV28 and TRBJ2-4; D may be TRBD1 (6 bases). This CDR3 has 12 amino acids. Trimming took 6 bases from V and 9 from J, leaving 12 bases between them. The V gene's germline CDR1 is MDHEN and CDR2 SYDVKM. DNA of the CDR3: TGTGCCAGCAGGACAGGCTTGGGCATTCAGTACTTC. Protein product: CASRTGLGIQYF.

J is TRBJ1-6 and V is TRBV30; D gene ambiguous. V was cut by 2 bases and J by 7 bases, with 12 bases left in between. The CDR3 extends over 14 amino acids. CDR1 and CDR2 from the germline V gene are GTSNPN and SVGIG (reference sequence). Here the CDR3 DNA reads TGTGCCTGGAGTTCGTATAGGGAGAATTCACCCCTCCACTTT. Its protein is CAWSSYRENSPLHF.

The chain uses TRBV13 and TRBJ2-7, with TRBD1 matching over 9 bases. The CDR3 consists of 14 residues. Germline CDR1 PRHDT, CDR2 FYEKMQ (reference sequence). The ends lost 4 bases at V and 5 bases at J; junction bases unmatched: 6. As DNA, the CDR3 is TGTGCCAGCAGCTCCGGACAGGGGAGCAACGAGCAGTACTTC. Its protein is CASSSGQGSNEQYF.

The chain is built from TRBV12-3 or TRBV12-4 and TRBJ1-2; D not resolved. Trimming cost V 6 bases and J 8 bases, with 13 bases left between them. The CDR3 length is 12 residues. CDR3 nucleotides: TGTGCCAGCAGCCGAGACACACGGGGCTACACCTTC. Residues: CASSRDTRGYTF.

The chain uses TRBV30 and TRBJ2-1; 10 bases match TRBD1. Unmatched junction bases numbered 6, after V lost 6 bases and J lost 4 bases. The CDR3 covers 14 residues. CDR1 is GTSNPN, CDR2 SVGIG, per germline (reference sequence). The CDR3 DNA sequence: TGTGCCTGTAGCCGGGACAGGGGATACAATGAGCAGTTCTTC. Translated: CACSRDRGYNEQFF.

The chain couples TRBV5-5 to TRBJ1-5; D unresolved. Germline CDR1 reads SGHKS; CDR2 reads YYEKEE (reference sequence). This CDR3 spans 13 amino acids. Trimming took off 4 bases at V and 9 bases at J, with 14 bases between the two ends. The CDR3 loop is CASSDQVSRPQHF. In DNA, the CDR3 is TGTGCCAGCAGCGATCAGGTATCCCGGCCCCAGCATTTT.

The CDR3 DNA sequence: TGTGCCATCAGTATTGGACAGGCTGGTGGAAACACCATATATTTT. Amino acids: CAISIGQAGGNTIYF. The rearrangement uses TRBV10-3 and TRBJ1-3; TRBD1 agrees at 7 bases. The V segment lost 5 bases and the J segment 3 bases; nucleotides outside the gene matches: 7. The CDR3 spans 15 residues. Germline CDR1 ENHRY, CDR2 SYGVKD.

The chain has TRBV6-1 and TRBJ2-3; 8 bases line up with TRBD2. V lost 2 bases, J lost 4 bases, and 8 bases stayed unmatched. The CDR3 totals 16 residues. The germline gives CDR1 MNHNS, CDR2 SASEGT. This CDR3 is CASSEFGRGGPDTQYF. In DNA, the CDR3 is TGTGCCAGCAGTGAATTTGGTCGGGGGGGCCCAGATACGCAGTATTTT.

This CDR3 is CASSPGQTMNTEAFF. The CDR3 nucleotides are TGTGCCAGCTCACCAGGACAGACAATGAACACTGAAGCTTTCTTT. V usage is TRBV18 and J usage is TRBJ1-1; possibly TRBD1 for D (6 bases). The V gene lost 2 bases and the J gene lost 0 bases, with 10 bases spanning the gap. CDR1 KGHSH and CDR2 LQKENI come from the germline V gene. This CDR3 region has 15 residues.

The chain has TRBV5-1 and TRBJ1-2; D might be TRBD1 (5 bases). Trimming removed 4 bases from V and 9 bases from J, with 22 bases in between. The CDR3 length is 15 residues. The V gene's germline CDR1 is SGHRS and CDR2 YFSETQ. Here the CDR3 reads CASSPLGGTGWRYTF. The DNA of the CDR3 is TGCGCCAGCAGCCCGCTTGGGGGGACGGGGTGGCGCTACACCTTC.

CDR3 sequence: CASSRDRDEQFF. For the CDR3, the DNA is TGTGCCAGCAGTCGGGACAGGGACGAGCAGTTCTTC. J is TRBJ2-1 and V is TRBV12-3 or TRBV12-4, with 9 nucleotides matching TRBD1. The V gene end was trimmed by 5 bases and the J gene end by 10 bases; junction bases not matched to a gene: 3. The CDR3 is made up of 12 amino acids.

This clone was seen a single time. At one boundary the junction diverges from the germline segment, which might be a read error. V usage is TRBV18 and J usage is TRBJ1-4; 7 bases agree with TRBD1. CDR3 length: 15 residues. Germline V gene lookup returns CDR1 KGHSH and CDR2 LQKENI. The CDR3 DNA reads TGTGCCAGCTCACCGGGACAGACCTTAATGAAAAAAGTGTTTTTT. It yields the protein CASSPGQTLMKKVFF.

The chain has TRBV6-6 and TRBJ2-1; D not resolved. V lost 5 bases to trimming and J lost 1 base, with 6 bases between them. The CDR3 covers 13 residues. Germline CDR1 MNHNY, CDR2 SVGAGI (reference sequence). As DNA, the CDR3 is TGTGCCAGCAGTGCGTCATCCTACAATGAGCAGTTCTTC. Protein product: CASSASSYNEQFF.